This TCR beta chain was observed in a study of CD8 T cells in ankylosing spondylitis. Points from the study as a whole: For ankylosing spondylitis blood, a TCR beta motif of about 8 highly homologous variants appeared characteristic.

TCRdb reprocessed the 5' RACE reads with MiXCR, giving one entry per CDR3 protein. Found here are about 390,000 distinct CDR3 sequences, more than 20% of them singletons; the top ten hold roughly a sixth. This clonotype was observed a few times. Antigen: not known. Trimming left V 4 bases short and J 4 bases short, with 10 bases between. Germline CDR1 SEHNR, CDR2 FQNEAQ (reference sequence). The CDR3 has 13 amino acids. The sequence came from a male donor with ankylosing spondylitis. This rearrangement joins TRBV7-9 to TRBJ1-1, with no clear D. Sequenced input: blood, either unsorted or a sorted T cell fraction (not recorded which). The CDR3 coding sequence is TGTGCCAGCAGCTCACGTTGGGTCACTGAAGCTTTCTTT. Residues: CASSSRWVTEAFF.